The sequence of this TCR beta chain was determined in a study of cytomegalovirus exposure and HLA in healthy donors. The germline V and J ends were trimmed by 1 base and 5 bases, with 12 bases remaining between them. Germline values: CDR1 SGHTA, CDR2 FQGNSA. The CDR3 consists of 15 residues. Method: immunoSEQ multiplex PCR; TCRdb's copy keeps in-frame clones and lacks some. Altogether under 200,000 clones are present, approximately 96% being singletons, with the ten largest covering approximately 0.97%. The source is a woman under 30 in good health and CMV-seronegative. The rearrangement links TRBV7-2 to TRBJ1-5; tentative D call: TRBD1 (6 bases). The sequencing input was PBMCs. CDR3 in DNA: TGTGCCAGCAGCTTAGGTTGGCACAGGGATCAGCCCCAGCATTTT. It encodes CASSLGWHRDQPQHF.